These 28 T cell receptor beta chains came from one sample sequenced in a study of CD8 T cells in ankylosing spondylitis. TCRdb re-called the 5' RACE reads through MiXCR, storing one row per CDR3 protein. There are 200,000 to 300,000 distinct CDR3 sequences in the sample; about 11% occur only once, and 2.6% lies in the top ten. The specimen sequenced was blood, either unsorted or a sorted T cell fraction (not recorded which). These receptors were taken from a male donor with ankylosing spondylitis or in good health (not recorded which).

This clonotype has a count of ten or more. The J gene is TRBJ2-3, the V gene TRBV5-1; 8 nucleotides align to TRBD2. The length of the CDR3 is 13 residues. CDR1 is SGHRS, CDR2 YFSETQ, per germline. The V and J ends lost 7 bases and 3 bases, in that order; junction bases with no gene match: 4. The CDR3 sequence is CASRAGETDTQYF. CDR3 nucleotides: TGCGCCAGCCGAGCGGGGGAAACAGATACGCAGTATTTT.

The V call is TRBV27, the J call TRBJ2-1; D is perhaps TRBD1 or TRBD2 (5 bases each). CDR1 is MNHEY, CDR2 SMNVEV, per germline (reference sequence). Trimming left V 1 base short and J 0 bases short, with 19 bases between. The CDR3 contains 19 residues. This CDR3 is CASSLLGVPFLSSYNEQFF. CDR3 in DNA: TGTGCCAGCAGTTTATTGGGGGTCCCCTTCCTTAGCTCCTACAATGAGCAGTTCTTC.

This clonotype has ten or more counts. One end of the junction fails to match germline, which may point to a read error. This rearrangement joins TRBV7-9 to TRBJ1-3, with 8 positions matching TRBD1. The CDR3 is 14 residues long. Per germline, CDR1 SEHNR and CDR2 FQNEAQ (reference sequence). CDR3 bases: TGCGCCAGCAGTCCGACAGGGGCTGGAAACACCATATATTTT. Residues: CASSPTGAGNTIYF. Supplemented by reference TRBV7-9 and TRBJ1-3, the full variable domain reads DTGVSQNPRHKITKRGQNVTFRCDPISEHNRLYWYRQTLGQGPEFLTYFQNEAQLEKSRLLSDRFSAERPKGSFSTLEIQRTEQGDSAMYLCASSPTGAGNTIYFGEGSWLTVV.

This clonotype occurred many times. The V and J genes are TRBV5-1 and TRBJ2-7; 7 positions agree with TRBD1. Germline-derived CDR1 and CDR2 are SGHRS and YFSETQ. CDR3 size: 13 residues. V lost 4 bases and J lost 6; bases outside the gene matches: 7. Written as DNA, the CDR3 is TGCGCCAGCAGCCTGGGACAGCCACCCGAGCAGTACTTC. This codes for CASSLGQPPEQYF.

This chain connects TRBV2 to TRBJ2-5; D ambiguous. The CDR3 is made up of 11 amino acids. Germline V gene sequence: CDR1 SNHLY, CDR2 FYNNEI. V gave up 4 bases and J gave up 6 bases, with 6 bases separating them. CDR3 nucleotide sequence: TGTGCCAGCAGTGCCATCCAGACCCAGTACTTC. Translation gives CASSAIQTQYF.

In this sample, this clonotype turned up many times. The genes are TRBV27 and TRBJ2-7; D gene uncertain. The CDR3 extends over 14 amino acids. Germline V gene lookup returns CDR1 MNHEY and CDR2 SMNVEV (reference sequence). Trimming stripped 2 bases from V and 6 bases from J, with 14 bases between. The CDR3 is CASSLRVWDGEQYF. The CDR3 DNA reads TGTGCCAGCAGTTTAAGGGTATGGGATGGCGAGCAGTACTTC.

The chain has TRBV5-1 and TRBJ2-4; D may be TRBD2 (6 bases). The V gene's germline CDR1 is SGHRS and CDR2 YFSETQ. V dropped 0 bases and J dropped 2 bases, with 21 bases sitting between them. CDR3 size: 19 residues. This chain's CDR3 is CASSLEGLTQRGPKNIQYF. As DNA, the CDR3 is TGCGCCAGCAGCTTGGAGGGACTCACCCAACGGGGTCCCAAAAACATTCAGTACTTC.

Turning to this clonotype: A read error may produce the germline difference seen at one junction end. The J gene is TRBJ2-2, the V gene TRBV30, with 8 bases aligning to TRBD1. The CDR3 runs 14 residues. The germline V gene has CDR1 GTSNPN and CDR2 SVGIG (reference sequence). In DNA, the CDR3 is TGTGCCTGGAGAGGACAGGGAGGCACCGAGGAGCTGTTTTTT. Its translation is CAWRGQGGTEELFF.

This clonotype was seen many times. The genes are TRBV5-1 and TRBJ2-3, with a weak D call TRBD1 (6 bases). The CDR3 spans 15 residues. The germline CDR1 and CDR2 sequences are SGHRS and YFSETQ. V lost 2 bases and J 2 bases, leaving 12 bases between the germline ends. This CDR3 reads CASSFLRDITDTQYF. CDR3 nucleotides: TGCGCCAGCAGCTTCCTCCGGGACATCACAGATACGCAGTATTTT.

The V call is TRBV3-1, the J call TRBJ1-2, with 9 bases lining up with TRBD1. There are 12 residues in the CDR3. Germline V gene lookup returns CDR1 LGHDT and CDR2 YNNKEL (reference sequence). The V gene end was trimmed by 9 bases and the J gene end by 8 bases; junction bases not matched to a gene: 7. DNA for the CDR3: TGTGCCAGTTGGACTACAGGGGGCGGCTACACCTTC. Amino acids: CASWTTGGGYTF.

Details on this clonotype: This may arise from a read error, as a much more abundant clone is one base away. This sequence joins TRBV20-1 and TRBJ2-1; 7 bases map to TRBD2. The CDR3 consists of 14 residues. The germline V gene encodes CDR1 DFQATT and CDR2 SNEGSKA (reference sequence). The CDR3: CSAEGPSGTNELFF. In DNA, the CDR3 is TGCAGTGCCGAAGGGCCTAGCGGTACCAATGAGCTGTTCTTC.

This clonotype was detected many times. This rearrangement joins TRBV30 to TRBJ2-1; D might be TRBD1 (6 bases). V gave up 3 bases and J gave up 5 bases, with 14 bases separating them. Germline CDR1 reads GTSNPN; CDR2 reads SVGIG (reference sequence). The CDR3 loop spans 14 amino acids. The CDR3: CAWSADRTDNEQFF. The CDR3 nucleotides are TGTGCCTGGAGCGCCGACAGGACTGACAATGAGCAGTTCTTC.

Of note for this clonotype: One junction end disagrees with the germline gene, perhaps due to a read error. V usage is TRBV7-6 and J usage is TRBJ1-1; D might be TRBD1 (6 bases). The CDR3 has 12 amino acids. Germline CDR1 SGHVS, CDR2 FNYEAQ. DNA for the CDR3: TGTGCCAGCAGCTCTGGGGACACTGCAGCTTTCTTT. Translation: CASSSGDTAAFF.

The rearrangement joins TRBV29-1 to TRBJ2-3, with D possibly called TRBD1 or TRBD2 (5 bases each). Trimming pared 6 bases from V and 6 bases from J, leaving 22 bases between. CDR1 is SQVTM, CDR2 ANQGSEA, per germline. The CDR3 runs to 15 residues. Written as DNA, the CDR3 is TGCAGCGTGGCCGGGACGGTCGGCACCCGGGATACGCAGTATTTT. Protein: CSVAGTVGTRDTQYF.

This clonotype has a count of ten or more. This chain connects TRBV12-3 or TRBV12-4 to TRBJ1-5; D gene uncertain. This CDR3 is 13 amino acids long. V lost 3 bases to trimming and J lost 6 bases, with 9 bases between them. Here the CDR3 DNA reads TGTGCCAGCAGTTTCCGGGAGGGTCAGCCCCAGCATTTT. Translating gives CASSFREGQPQHF.

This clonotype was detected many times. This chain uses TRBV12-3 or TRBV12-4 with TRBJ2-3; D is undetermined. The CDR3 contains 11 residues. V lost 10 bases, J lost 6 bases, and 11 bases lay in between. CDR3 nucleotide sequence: TGTGCCACCGACCAAATGGATACGCAGTATTTT. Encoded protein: CATDQMDTQYF.

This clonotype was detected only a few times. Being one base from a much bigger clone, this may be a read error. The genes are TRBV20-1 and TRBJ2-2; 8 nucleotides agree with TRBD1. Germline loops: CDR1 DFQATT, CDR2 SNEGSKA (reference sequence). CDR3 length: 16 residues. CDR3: CCARDPGTGNTGELFF. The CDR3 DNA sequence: TGCTGTGCTAGAGACCCCGGGACAGGGAACACCGGGGAGCTGTTTTTT.

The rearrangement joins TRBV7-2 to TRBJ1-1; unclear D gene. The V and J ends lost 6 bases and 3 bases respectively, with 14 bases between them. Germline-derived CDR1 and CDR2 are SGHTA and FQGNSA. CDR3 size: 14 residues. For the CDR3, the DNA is TGTGCCAGCAGAATAGGGAACGGGGACACTGAAGCTTTCTTT. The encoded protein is CASRIGNGDTEAFF.

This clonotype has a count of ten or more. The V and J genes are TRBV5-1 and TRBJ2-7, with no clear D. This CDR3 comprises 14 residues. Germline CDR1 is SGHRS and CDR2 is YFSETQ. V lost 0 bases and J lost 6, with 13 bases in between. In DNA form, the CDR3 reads TGCGCCAGCAGCTTGGCCAACTTATCCCCCGAGCAGTACTTC. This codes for CASSLANLSPEQYF.

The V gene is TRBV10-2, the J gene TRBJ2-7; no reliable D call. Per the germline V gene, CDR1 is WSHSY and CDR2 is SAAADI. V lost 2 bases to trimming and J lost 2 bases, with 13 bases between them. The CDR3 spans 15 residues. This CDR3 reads CASSEGPDGTYEQYF. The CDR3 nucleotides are TGCGCCAGCAGTGAGGGGCCCGACGGAACCTACGAGCAGTACTTC.

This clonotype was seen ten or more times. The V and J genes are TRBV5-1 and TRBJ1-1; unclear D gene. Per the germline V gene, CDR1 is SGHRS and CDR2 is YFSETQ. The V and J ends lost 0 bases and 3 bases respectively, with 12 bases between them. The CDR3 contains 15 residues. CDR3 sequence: CASSLESGKYTEAFF. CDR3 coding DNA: TGCGCCAGCAGCTTGGAATCCGGGAAGTACACTGAAGCTTTCTTT.

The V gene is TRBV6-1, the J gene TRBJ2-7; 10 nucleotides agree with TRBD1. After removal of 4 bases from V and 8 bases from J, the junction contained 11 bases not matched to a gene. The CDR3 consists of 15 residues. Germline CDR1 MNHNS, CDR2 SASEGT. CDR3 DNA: TGTGCCAGCAGTGCCGACGGGACAGGGGCAACCAAGCAGTACTTC. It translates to CASSADGTGATKQYF.

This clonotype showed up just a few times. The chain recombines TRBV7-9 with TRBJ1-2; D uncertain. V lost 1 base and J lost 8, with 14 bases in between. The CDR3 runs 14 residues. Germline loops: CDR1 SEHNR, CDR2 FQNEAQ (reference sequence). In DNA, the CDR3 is TGTGCCAGCAGCTTAGGACCAGATATCGGGGGCTACACCTTC. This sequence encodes CASSLGPDIGGYTF. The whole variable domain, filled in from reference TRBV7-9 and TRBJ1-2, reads DTGVSQNPRHKITKRGQNVTFRCDPISEHNRLYWYRQTLGQGPEFLTYFQNEAQLEKSRLLSDRFSAERPKGSFSTLEIQRTEQGDSAMYLCASSLGPDIGGYTFGSGTRLTVV.

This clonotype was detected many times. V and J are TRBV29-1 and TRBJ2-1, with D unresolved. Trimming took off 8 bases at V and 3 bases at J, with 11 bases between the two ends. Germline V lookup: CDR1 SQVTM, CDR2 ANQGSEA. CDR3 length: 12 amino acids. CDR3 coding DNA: TGCAGCCTGGCTACACTCTACAATGAGCAGTTCTTC. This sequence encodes CSLATLYNEQFF.

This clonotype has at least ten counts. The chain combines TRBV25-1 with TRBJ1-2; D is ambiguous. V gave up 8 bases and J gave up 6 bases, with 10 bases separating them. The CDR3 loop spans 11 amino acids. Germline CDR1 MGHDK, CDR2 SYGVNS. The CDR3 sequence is CASARGHGYTF. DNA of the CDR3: TGTGCCAGCGCACGGGGTCATGGCTACACCTTC.

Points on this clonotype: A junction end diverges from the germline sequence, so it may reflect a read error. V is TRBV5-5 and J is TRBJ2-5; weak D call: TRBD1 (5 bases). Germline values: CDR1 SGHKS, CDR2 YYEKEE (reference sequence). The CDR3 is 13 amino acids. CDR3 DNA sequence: TGTGCCGGCAGCTTAGGCAGGGAAGAGACCCAGTACTTC. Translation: CAGSLGREETQYF.

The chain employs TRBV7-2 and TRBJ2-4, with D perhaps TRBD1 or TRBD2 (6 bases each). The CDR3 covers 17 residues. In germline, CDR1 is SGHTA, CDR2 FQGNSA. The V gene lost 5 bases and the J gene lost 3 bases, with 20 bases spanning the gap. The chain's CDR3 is CASSQGGLQLHKNIQYF. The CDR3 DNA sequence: TGTGCCAGCAGCCAAGGGGGGTTACAGCTCCACAAAAACATTCAGTACTTC.

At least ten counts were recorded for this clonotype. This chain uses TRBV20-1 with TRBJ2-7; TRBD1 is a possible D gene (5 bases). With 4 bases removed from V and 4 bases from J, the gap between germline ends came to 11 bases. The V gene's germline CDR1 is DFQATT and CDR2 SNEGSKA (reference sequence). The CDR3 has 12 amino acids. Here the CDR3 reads CSATGSGYEQYF. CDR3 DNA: TGCAGTGCTACAGGGTCGGGTTACGAGCAGTACTTC.